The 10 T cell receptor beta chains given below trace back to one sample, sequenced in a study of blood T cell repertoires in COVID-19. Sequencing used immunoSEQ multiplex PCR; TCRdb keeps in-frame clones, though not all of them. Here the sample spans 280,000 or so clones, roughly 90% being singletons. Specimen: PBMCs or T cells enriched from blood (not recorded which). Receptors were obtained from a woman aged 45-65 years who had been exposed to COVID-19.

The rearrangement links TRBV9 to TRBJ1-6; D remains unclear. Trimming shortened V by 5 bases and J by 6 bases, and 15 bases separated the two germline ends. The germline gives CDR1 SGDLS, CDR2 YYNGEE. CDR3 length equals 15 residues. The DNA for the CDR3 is TGTGCCAGCAGGGCGGAGGGAGGGTTTAATTCACCCCTCCACTTT. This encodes CASRAEGGFNSPLHF.

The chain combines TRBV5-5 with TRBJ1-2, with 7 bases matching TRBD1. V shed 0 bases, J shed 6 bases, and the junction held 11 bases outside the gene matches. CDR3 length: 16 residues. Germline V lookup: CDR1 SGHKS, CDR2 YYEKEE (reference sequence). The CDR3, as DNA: TGTGCCAGCAGCTTGGGGCAGGGGGATGGTCGCCATGGCTACACCTTC. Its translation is CASSLGQGDGRHGYTF.

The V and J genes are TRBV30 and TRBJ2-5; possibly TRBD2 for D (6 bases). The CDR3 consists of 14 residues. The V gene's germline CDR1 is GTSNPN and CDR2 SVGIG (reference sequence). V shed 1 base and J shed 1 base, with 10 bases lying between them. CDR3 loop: CAWSGGGIQETQYF. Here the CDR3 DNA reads TGTGCCTGGAGTGGAGGCGGGATCCAAGAGACCCAGTACTTC.

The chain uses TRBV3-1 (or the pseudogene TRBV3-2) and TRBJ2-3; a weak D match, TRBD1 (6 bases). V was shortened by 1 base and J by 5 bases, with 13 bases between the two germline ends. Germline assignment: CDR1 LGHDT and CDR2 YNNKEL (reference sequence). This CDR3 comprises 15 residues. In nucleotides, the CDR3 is TGTGCCAGCAGCCAAGCGGCAGGGGCCGTAGATACGCAGTATTTT. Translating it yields CASSQAAGAVDTQYF.

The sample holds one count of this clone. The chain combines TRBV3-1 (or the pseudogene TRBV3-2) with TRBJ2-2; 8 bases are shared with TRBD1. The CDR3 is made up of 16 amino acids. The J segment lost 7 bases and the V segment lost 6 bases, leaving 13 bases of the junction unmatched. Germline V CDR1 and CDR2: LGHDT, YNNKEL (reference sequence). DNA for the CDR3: TGTGCCAGCAGACGACAGGGGATGCAGGAACACGGGGAGCTGTTTTTT. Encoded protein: CASRRQGMQEHGELFF.

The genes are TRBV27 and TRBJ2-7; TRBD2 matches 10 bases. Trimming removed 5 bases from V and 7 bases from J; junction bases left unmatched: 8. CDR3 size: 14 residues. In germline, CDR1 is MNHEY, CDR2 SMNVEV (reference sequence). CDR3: CASSKSGGAGEQYF. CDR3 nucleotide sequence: TGTGCCAGCAGTAAAAGCGGGGGGGCCGGAGAGCAGTACTTC.

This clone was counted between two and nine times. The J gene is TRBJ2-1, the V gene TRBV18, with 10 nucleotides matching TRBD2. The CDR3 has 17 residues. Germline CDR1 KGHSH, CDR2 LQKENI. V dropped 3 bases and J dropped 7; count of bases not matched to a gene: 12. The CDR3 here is CASSPAFSGGRTNEQFF. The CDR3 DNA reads TGTGCCAGCTCACCCGCCTTTAGCGGGGGGAGAACTAATGAGCAGTTCTTC.

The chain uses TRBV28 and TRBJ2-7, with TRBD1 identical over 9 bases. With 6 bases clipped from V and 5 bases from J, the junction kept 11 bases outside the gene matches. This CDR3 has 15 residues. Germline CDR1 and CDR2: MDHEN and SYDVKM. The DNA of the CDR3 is TGTGCCAGCAGCCTGAGTGGGGGGACAGGGAACGAGCAGTACTTC. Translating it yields CASSLSGGTGNEQYF.

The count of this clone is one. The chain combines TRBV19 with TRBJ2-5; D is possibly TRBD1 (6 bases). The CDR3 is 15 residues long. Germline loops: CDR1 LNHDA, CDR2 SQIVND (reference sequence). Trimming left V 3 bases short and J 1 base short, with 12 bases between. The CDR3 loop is CASSMDSARQETQYF. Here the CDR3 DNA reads TGTGCCAGTAGTATGGACAGCGCCCGCCAAGAGACCCAGTACTTC.

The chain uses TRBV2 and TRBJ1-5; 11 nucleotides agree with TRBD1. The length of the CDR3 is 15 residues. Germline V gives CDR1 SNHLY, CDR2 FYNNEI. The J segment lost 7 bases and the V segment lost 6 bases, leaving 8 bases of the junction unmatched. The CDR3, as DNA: TGTGCCAGCAGAGACCGGACAGGGGGCGGGCAGCCCCAGCATTTT. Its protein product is CASRDRTGGGQPQHF.